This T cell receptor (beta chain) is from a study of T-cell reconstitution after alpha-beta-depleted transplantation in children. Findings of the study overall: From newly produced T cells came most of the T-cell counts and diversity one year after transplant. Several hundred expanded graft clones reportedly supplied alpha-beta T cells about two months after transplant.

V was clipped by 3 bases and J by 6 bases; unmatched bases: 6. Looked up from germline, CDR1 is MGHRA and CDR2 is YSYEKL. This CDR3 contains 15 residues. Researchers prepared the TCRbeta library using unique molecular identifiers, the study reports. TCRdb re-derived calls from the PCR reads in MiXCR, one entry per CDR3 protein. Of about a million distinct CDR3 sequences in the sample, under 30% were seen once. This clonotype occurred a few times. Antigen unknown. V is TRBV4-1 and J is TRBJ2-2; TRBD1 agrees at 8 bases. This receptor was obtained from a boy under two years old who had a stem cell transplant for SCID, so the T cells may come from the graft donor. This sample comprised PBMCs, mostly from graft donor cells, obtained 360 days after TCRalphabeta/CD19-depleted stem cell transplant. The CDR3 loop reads CASSHLDREAGELFF. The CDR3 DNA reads TGCGCCAGCAGCCACCTGGACAGGGAGGCCGGGGAGCTGTTTTTT.